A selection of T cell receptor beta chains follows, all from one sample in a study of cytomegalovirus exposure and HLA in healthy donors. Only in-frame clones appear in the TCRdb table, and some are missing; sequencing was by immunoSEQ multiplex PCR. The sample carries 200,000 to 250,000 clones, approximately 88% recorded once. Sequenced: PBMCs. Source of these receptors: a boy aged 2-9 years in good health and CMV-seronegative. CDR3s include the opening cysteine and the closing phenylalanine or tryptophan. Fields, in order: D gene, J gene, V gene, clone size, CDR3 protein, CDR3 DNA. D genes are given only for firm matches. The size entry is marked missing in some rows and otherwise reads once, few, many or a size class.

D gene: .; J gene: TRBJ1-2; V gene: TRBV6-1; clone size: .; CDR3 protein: CASSANSKYGYTF; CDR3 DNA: TGTGCCAGCAGTGCCAATTCTAAATATGGCTACACCTTC
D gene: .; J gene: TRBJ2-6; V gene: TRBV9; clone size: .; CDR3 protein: CASSFTLLGGRSGANVLTF; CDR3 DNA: TGTGCCAGCAGCTTTACTCTACTAGGGGGTAGGTCTGGGGCCAACGTCCTGACTTTC
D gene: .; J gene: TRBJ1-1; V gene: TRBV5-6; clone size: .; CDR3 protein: CASSSPSQGVEAFF; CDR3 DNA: TGTGCCAGCAGCTCCCCGAGCCAGGGCGTTGAAGCTTTCTTT
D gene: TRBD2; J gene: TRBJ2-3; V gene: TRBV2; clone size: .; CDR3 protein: CASTREVTDTQYF; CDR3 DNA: TGTGCCAGCACTCGGGAGGTCACAGATACGCAGTATTTT
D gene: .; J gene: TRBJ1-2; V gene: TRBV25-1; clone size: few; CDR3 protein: CASRLTGSEGSGYTF; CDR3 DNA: TGTGCCAGCAGACTAACAGGGAGCGAGGGGAGTGGCTACACCTTC
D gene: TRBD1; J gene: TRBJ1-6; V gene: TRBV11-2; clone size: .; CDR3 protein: CASSPGRDRDFNSPLHF; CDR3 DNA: TGTGCCAGCAGCCCAGGGCGGGACAGGGATTTTAATTCACCCCTCCACTTT
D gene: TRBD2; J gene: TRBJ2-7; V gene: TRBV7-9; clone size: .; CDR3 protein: CASSTLAESRYEQYF; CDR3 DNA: TGTGCCAGCAGCACACTAGCGGAGTCCCGGTACGAGCAGTACTTC
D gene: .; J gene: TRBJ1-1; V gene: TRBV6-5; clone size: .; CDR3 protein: CASSYSNGNTEAFF; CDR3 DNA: TGTGCCAGCAGTTACTCGAACGGGAACACTGAAGCTTTCTTT
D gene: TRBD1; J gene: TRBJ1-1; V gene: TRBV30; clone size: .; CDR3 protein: CAWSVAGGNTEAFF; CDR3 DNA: TGTGCCTGGAGTGTGGCAGGGGGCAACACTGAAGCTTTCTTT
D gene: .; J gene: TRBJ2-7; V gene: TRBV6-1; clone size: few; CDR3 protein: CASSETQSYEQYF; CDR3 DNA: TGTGCCAGCAGTGAAACGCAGTCCTACGAGCAGTACTTC
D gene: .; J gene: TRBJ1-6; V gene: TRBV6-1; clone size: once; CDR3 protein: CASSLRQRDSPLHF; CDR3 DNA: TGTGCCAGCAGTCTACGACAACGTGATTCACCCCTCCACTTT
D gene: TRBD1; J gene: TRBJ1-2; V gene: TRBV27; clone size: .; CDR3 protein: CASSADRDSYGYTF; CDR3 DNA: TGTGCCAGCAGTGCGGACAGGGACTCCTATGGCTACACCTTC
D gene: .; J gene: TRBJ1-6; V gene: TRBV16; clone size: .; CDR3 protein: CASSQYTGNNSPLHF; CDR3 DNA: TGTGCCAGCAGCCAATACACAGGAAATAATTCACCCCTCCACTTT
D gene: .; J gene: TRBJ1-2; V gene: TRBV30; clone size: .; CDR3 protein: CAWSVLNGGGYTF; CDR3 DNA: TGTGCCTGGAGTGTACTGAATGGAGGTGGCTACACCTTC
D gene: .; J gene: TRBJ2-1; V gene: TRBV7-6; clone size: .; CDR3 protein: CASALGASSYNEQFF; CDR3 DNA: TGTGCCAGCGCACTTGGGGCGAGCTCCTACAATGAGCAGTTCTTC
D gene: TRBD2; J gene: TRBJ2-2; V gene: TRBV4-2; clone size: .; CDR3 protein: CASRLAGENTGELFF; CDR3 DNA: TGTGCCAGCAGACTAGCGGGGGAGAACACCGGGGAGCTGTTTTTT